The 19 T cell receptor beta chains below come from one sample, sequenced in a study of molecular identifiers for immune sequencing clone quantification. One entry per CDR3 protein, called by TCRdb with MiXCR from the PCR reads. The sample holds about 640,000 distinct CDR3 sequences, 20% seen once. Sequencing was done on a sample of naive CD8+ T cells from blood, with Jurkat cell RNA spiked in. As to subset: FACS-sorted CD8+CD4-CCR7+CD45RA+ naive T cells. The receptors originated from a human donor in good health. Some libraries in this study had Jurkat cell RNA spiked in.

This clonotype was picked up many times. The J gene is TRBJ2-7, the V gene TRBV27; D is uncertain. V was trimmed by 6 bases and J by 5 bases, leaving 8 bases between them. The CDR3 spans 11 residues. The germline V gene has CDR1 MNHEY and CDR2 SMNVEV (reference sequence). CDR3: CASRVGHEQYF. CDR3 nucleotide sequence: TGTGCCAGCAGAGTGGGTCACGAGCAGTACTTC.

This clonotype was counted at least ten times. The chain combines TRBV29-1 with TRBJ1-3; D gene uncertain. The V end was cut by 4 bases, the J end by 4 bases, with 8 bases between. This CDR3 comprises 12 residues. Per germline, CDR1 SQVTM and CDR2 ANQGSEA. In DNA form, the CDR3 reads TGCAGCGTTGTTGAGGGCGGAAACACCATATATTTT. It specifies CSVVEGGNTIYF.

V usage is TRBV6-2 or TRBV6-3 and J usage is TRBJ2-3; 9 bases line up with TRBD1. Germline CDR1 reads MNHEY; CDR2 reads SVGEGT. The CDR3 has 18 residues. Trimming removed 0 bases from V and 4 bases from J; junction bases left unmatched: 11. Written as DNA, the CDR3 is TGTGCCAGCAGTTACTCGGCCGAAAACACAGGGGGCGCAGATACGCAGTATTTT. Translated: CASSYSAENTGGADTQYF.

This clonotype was found many times. This chain joins TRBV7-7 and TRBJ2-5; D ambiguous. Deletions cut 5 bases from V and 2 bases from J, with 9 bases between. The CDR3 extends over 13 amino acids. CDR1 is SSHAT and CDR2 is FNYEAQ in the germline V gene (reference sequence). CDR3 sequence (DNA): TGTGCCAGCAGCCCCTACCGACAAGAGACCCAGTACTTC. This sequence encodes CASSPYRQETQYF.

This clonotype has at least ten counts. The rearrangement joins TRBV28 to TRBJ2-7; no definite D call. This CDR3 spans 12 amino acids. The V gene lost 2 bases and the J gene lost 6 bases, with 8 bases spanning the gap. CDR1 and CDR2 (germline): MDHEN, SYDVKM. For the CDR3, the DNA is TGTGCCAGCAGTTTAAGAGTCATCGAGCAGTACTTC. This encodes CASSLRVIEQYF.

Ten or more counts support this clonotype. The chain joins TRBV20-1 to TRBJ2-6, with D perhaps matching TRBD1 (6 bases). CDR1 is DFQATT, CDR2 SNEGSKA, per germline (reference sequence). V lost 0 bases to trimming and J lost 0 bases, with 15 bases between them. CDR3 length: 18 residues. CDR3 amino acids: CSARDRGVVSSGANVLTF. As DNA, the CDR3 is TGCAGTGCTAGAGACAGGGGCGTTGTCTCCTCTGGGGCCAACGTCCTGACTTTC.

This clonotype has a count of ten or more. This chain connects TRBV7-9 to TRBJ2-3; no clear D gene. This CDR3 contains 14 residues. The V and J ends lost 8 bases and 0 bases respectively, with 12 bases between them. The germline V gene encodes CDR1 SEHNR and CDR2 FQNEAQ (reference sequence). CDR3 in amino acids: CASLLYQSTDTQYF. The CDR3 DNA is TGTGCCAGCCTACTCTATCAAAGCACAGATACGCAGTATTTT.

This clonotype was found many times. The chain joins TRBV4-1 to TRBJ2-7; 8 bases fit TRBD1. The V gene's germline CDR1 is MGHRA and CDR2 YSYEKL. This CDR3 contains 16 residues. V dropped 0 bases and J dropped 3; count of bases not matched to a gene: 7. In DNA, the CDR3 is TGCGCCAGCAGCCAAGACCAGGGACAGGCGGTCTACGAGCAGTACTTC. It specifies CASSQDQGQAVYEQYF.

There are many counts of this clonotype. The rearrangement links TRBV29-1 to TRBJ2-3, with 10 nucleotides matching TRBD2. Germline V gene sequence: CDR1 SQVTM, CDR2 ANQGSEA. V lost 6 bases and J lost 2; bases outside the gene matches: 11. There are 16 residues in the CDR3. The CDR3 is CSVSLPSGGATDTQYF. The CDR3 coding sequence is TGCAGCGTCTCGTTGCCCAGCGGGGGGGCCACAGATACGCAGTATTTT.

On this clonotype: A much bigger clone sits one base away, suggesting this may be a read error. The chain employs TRBV20-1 and TRBJ2-3, with 10 bases matching TRBD1. Trimming cost V 0 bases and J 4 bases; bases outside gene matches: 7. Germline values: CDR1 DFQATT, CDR2 SNEGSKA (reference sequence). CDR3 length equals 16 residues. In DNA form, the CDR3 reads TGCAGTGCTAGAGAAGGACAGGGGGATCGTCCAGATACGCAGTATTTT. Translated: CSAREGQGDRPDTQYF.

The table lists this clonotype with a few counts. The CDR3 spells CAISESGQGLVNEQYF. The CDR3 region has the DNA TGTGCCATCAGTGAGTCAGGCCAGGGGTTGGTAAACGAGCAGTACTTC. The chain combines TRBV10-3 with TRBJ2-7; possible D gene TRBD1, 6 bases. The ends were cut back, 0 bases at V and 5 bases at J, with 17 bases in the middle. CDR3 length equals 16 residues. CDR1 is ENHRY, CDR2 SYGVKD, per germline.

This clonotype was seen more than once but under ten times. This chain uses TRBV5-6 with TRBJ1-1, with 7 positions matching TRBD1. The J segment lost 1 base and the V segment lost 5 bases, leaving 8 bases of the junction unmatched. The CDR3 sequence is 15 residues long. The germline V gene has CDR1 SGHDT and CDR2 YYEEEE. CDR3 sequence (DNA): TGTGCCAGCAGAAAGGGACAGCCGTGGAACACTGAAGCTTTCTTT. It translates to CASRKGQPWNTEAFF.

The sample holds many counts of this clonotype. The chain uses TRBV28 and TRBJ2-7; D is undetermined. The germline gives CDR1 MDHEN, CDR2 SYDVKM. The CDR3 loop spans 10 amino acids. Trimming stripped 9 bases from V and 5 bases from J, with 8 bases between. The CDR3 is CASTGNEQYF. In DNA form, the CDR3 reads TGTGCCAGTACTGGGAACGAGCAGTACTTC.

This chain links TRBV6-2 or TRBV6-3 with TRBJ2-5; 8 positions match TRBD2. This CDR3 is 15 amino acids long. The V segment lost 6 bases and the J segment 6 bases; nucleotides outside the gene matches: 12. Germline V gene lookup returns CDR1 MNHEY and CDR2 SVGEGT. In DNA form, the CDR3 reads TGTGCCAGCAGATTGAGCGGGGGCTTACAAAAGACCCAGTACTTC. It translates to CASRLSGGLQKTQYF.

In its sample, this clonotype was seen many times. The chain uses TRBV20-1 and TRBJ1-6; D is unclear. The CDR3 is made up of 12 amino acids. CDR1 is DFQATT, CDR2 SNEGSKA, per germline (reference sequence). Trimming cost V 0 bases and J 7 bases, with 4 bases left between them. The CDR3: CSARDANSPLHF. DNA of the CDR3: TGCAGTGCTAGAGATGCGAATTCACCCCTCCACTTT.

The chain employs TRBV14 and TRBJ2-7; D tentatively fits TRBD1 or TRBD2 (5 bases each). The V gene lost 3 bases and the J gene lost 2 bases, with 11 bases spanning the gap. Per germline, CDR1 SGHDN and CDR2 FVKESK. The CDR3 contains 14 residues. CDR3 nucleotides: TGTGCCAGCAGCCATTGGGACGGAACCTACGAGCAGTACTTC. This codes for CASSHWDGTYEQYF. Looking up the rest from reference TRBV14 and TRBJ2-7 gives the full variable domain: EAGVTQFPSHSVIEKGQTVTLRCDPISGHDNLYWYRRVMGKEIKFLLHFVKESKQDESGMPNNRFLAERTGGTYSTLKVQPAELEDSGVYFCASSHWDGTYEQYFGPGTRLTVT.

The rearrangement joins TRBV11-2 to TRBJ2-3; D is perhaps TRBD1 (6 bases). CDR1 and CDR2 from the germline V gene are SGHAT and FQNNGV. The V gene lost 2 bases and the J gene lost 2 bases, with 14 bases spanning the gap. CDR3 length: 16 amino acids. Here the CDR3 reads CASSLSYRAPTDTQYF. CDR3 sequence (DNA): TGTGCCAGCAGCTTAAGTTACAGGGCCCCCACAGATACGCAGTATTTT.

This clonotype was seen repeatedly, ten times or more. This chain uses TRBV9 with TRBJ2-6, with D unresolved. The CDR3 length is 15 residues. The germline CDR1 and CDR2 sequences are SGDLS and YYNGEE. Trimming left V 0 bases short and J 1 base short, with 5 bases between. CDR3 coding DNA: TGTGCCAGCAGCGTAGGGGATTCTGGGGCCAACGTCCTGACTTTC. Amino acid sequence: CASSVGDSGANVLTF.

A word on this clonotype: A much larger clone differs from this one at a single base, so this may be a read error. This chain links TRBV30 with TRBJ1-1; D is ambiguous. V was shortened by 8 bases and J by 0 bases, with 13 bases between the two germline ends. Germline V gene sequence: CDR1 GTSNPN, CDR2 SVGIG (reference sequence). CDR3 length equals 13 residues. In DNA form, the CDR3 reads TGTGCCCGGCGCAGGAGCATGAACACTGAAGCTTTCTTT. This translates into CARRRSMNTEAFF.